Sequencing of this T cell receptor beta chain was carried out in a study of T-cell memory formation after mild COVID-19. At least ten counts were recorded for this clonotype. TCRdb fed the 5' RACE reads into MiXCR, producing one record per CDR3 protein. The table records some 68,000 distinct CDR3 sequences, over 15% of them present only once. This CDR3 contains 12 residues. Between the trimmed V and J ends, which lost 4 bases and 6 bases, there was a span of 11 bases. Per germline, CDR1 SGHKS and CDR2 YYEKEE (reference sequence). This clonotype was obtained from an adult woman who had mild COVID-19 (a few samples of this study predate the infection). Cell type and time point are not known. Source material: PBMCs or a T cell subset sorted from them (not recorded which). The rearrangement joins TRBV5-5 to TRBJ2-7; tentative D call: TRBD1 (5 bases). CDR3 nucleotides: TGTGCCAGCAGCGACCAGGGAACCGAGCAGTACTTC. This codes for CASSDQGTEQYF.